This TCR beta chain stems from a study of T cells in Graves' hyperthyroidism and ophthalmopathy. From RNA transcripts, TCR beta CDR3 regions were amplified. Using the HTBI primer set, a first-round RT-PCR was run on the TCR CDR3. MiXCR, run by TCRdb on the multiplex PCR reads, gives a single entry per CDR3 protein. Of hundreds of thousands of distinct CDR3 sequences in the sample, more than 14% were seen once. The CDR3 consists of 11 residues. Between the trimmed V and J ends, which lost 2 bases and 7 bases, there was a span of 8 bases. CDR1 DFQATT and CDR2 SNEGSKA come from the germline V gene (reference sequence).

The origin of this receptor is a woman in her forties or fifties with Graves' ophthalmopathy. Sequencing was done on a sample of blood. This rearrangement joins TRBV20-1 to TRBJ1-2; D unresolved. CDR3 in DNA: TGCAGTGCTAGACCCCTTTCTGGCTACACCTTC. Residues: CSARPLSGYTF.